This T cell receptor beta chain appears in the sequencing data of a study of OX40 agonist ivuxolimab in advanced cancers. Study summary: With a range of about 20 to 79, age averaged approximately 60 years, and nearly 85% were male. Study-wide results and limits: Low normalized clonal expansion also occurred in some nonresponding patients.

Sequencing used immunoSEQ multiplex PCR; TCRdb keeps in-frame clones, though not all of them. Here the sample spans more than 40,000 clones, 65% to 85% being singletons. Of note for this clone: Its antigen is undetermined.

Germline V CDR1 and CDR2: LGHNA, YNFKEQ. This CDR3 has 14 amino acids. V was pared by 1 base and J by 6 bases, with 10 bases between. The chain is built from TRBV4-2 and TRBJ2-4, with D perhaps TRBD1 (6 bases). This sample comprised CD4+ or CD8+ T cells sorted from blood, obtained in a trial of the OX40 agonist ivuxolimab. The receptor comes from an adult with an advanced solid tumor such as melanoma, head and neck, liver or kidney cancer. CDR3 bases: TGTGCCAGCAGCCAAGGCGGACAGTTAAACATTCAGTACTTC. As protein: CASSQGGQLNIQYF.